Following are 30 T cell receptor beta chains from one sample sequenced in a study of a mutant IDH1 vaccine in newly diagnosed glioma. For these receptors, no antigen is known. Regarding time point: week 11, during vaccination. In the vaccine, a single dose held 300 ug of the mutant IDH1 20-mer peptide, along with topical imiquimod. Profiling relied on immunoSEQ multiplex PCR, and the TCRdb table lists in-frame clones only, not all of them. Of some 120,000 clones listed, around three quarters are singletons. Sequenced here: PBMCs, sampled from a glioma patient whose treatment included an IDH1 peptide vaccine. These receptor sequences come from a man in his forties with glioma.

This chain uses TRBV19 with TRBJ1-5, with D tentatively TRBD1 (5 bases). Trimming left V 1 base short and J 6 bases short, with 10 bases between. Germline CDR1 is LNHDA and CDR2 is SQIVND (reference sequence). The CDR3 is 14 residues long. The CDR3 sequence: CASSIAQGGQPQHF. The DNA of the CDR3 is TGTGCCAGTAGTATAGCCCAGGGTGGTCAGCCCCAGCATTTT.

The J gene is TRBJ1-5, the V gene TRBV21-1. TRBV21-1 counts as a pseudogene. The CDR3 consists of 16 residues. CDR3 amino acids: CASSKGPGASNQPQHF. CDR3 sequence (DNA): TGTGCCAGCAGCAAAGGGCCCGGGGCGAGCAATCAGCCCCAGCATTTT.

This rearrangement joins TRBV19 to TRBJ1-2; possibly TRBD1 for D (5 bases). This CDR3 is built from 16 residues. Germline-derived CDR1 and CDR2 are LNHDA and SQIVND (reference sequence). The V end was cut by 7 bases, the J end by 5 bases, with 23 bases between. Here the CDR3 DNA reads TGTGCCAGTACCCCATCAAGGCAGGGCTCTCGGTATGGCTACACCTTC. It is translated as CASTPSRQGSRYGYTF. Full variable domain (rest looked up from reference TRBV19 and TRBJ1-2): DGGITQSPKYLFRKEGQNVTLSCEQNLNHDAMYWYRQDPGQGLRLIYYSQIVNDFQKGDIAEGYSVSREKKESFPLTVTSAQKNPTAFYLCASTPSRQGSRYGYTFGSGTRLTVV.

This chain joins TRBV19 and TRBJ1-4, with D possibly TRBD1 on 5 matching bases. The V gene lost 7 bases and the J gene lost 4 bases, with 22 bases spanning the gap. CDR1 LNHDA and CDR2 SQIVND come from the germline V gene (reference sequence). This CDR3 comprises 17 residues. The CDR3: CASNVGGFDSYNEKLFF. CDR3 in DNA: TGTGCCAGTAATGTCGGAGGATTTGACAGCTATAATGAAAAACTGTTTTTT.

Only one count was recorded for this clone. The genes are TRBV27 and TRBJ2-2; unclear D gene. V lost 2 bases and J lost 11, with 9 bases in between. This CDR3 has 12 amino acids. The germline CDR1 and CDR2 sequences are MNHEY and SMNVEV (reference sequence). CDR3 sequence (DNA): TGTGCCAGCAGTTTACGCGGCGGAGAGCTGTTTTTT. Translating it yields CASSLRGGELFF.

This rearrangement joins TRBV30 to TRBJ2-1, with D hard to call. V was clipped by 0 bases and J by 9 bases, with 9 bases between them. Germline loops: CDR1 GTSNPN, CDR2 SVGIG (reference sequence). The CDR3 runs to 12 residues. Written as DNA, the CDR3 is TGTGCCTGGAGTGTCCCGGCCAGTGAGCAGTTCTTC. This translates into CAWSVPASEQFF.

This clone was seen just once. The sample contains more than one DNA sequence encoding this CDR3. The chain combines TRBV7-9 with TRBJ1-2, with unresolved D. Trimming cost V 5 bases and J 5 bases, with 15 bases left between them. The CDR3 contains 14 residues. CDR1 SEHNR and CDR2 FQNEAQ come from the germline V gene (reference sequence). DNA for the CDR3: TGTGCCAGCAGCCTCACTGCGGGCGGTTATGGCTACACCTTC. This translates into CASSLTAGGYGYTF.

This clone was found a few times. The CDR3 nucleotides are TGCGCCAGCAGCCAGCAGACAGGGGTAGGAGAGCAGTACTTC. Translation gives CASSQQTGVGEQYF. The genes are TRBV4-3 and TRBJ2-7; TRBD1 agrees at 8 bases. The trim removed 3 bases at V and 7 bases at J, leaving 8 bases unmatched. The germline V gene encodes CDR1 LGHNA and CDR2 YSLEER. The CDR3 runs 14 residues.

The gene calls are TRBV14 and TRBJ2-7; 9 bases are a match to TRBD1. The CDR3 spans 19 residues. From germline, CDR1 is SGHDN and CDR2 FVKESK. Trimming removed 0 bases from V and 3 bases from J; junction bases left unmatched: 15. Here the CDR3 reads CASSQELRAGTGKFYEQYF. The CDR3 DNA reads TGTGCCAGCAGCCAAGAATTAAGAGCCGGGACAGGGAAATTCTACGAGCAGTACTTC.

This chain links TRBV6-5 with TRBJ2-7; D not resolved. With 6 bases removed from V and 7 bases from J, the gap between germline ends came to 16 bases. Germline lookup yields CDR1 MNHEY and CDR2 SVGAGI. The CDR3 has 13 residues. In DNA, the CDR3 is TGTGCCAGCAGACGGACCTCCCTGCGAGAGCAGTACTTC. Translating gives CASRRTSLREQYF.

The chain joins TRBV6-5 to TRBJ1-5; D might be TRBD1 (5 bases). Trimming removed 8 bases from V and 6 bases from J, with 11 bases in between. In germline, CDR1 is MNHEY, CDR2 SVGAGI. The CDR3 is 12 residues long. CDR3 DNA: TGTGCCAGCGGGGGGGGAGGTCAGCCCCAGCATTTT. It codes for CASGGGGQPQHF.

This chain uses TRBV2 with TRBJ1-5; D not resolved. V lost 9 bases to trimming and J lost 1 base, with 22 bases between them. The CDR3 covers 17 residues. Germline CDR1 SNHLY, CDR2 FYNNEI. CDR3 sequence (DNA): TGTGCCAGTGGTGGCGATGGACGTTATATGAGCAATCAGCCCCAGCATTTT. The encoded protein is CASGGDGRYMSNQPQHF.

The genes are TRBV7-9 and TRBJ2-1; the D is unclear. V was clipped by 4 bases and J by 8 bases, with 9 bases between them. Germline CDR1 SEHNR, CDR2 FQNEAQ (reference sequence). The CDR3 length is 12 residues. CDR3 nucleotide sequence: TGTGCCAGCAGCTATCAGACTTATGAGCAGTTCTTC. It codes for CASSYQTYEQFF.

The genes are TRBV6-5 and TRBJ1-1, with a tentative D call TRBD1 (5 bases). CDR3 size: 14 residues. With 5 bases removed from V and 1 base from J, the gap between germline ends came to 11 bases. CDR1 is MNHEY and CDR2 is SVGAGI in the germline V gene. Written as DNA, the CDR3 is TGTGCCAGCAGTCCCCGGGGGAGGAACACTGAAGCTTTCTTT. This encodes CASSPRGRNTEAFF.

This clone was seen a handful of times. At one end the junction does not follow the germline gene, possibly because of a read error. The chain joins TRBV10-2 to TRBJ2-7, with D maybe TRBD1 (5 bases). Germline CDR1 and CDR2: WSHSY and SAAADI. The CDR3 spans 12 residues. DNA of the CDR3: TGCGCCAGCGGTGAGGACACCTACGAGCAGTACTTC. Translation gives CASGEDTYEQYF.

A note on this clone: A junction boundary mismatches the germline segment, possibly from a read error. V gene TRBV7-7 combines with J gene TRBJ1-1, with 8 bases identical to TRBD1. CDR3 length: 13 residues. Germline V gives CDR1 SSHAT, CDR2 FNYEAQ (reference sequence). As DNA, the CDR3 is TGTGCTAGCAGCCGAGGACAGGGCCTTGAAGCTTTCTTT. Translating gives CASSRGQGLEAFF.

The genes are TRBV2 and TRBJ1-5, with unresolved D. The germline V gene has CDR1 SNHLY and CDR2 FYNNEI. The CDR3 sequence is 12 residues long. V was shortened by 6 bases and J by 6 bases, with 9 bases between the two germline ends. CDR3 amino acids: CASRISSQPQHF. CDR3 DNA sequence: TGTGCCAGCAGGATTTCCAGTCAGCCCCAGCATTTT.

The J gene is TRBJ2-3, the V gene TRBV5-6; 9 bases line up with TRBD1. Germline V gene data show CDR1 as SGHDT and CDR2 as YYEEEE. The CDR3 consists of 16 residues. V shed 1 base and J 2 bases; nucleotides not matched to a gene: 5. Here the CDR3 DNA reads TGTGCCAGCAGCTTGCCAGGGACAGGGACCACAGATACGCAGTATTTT. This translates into CASSLPGTGTTDTQYF.

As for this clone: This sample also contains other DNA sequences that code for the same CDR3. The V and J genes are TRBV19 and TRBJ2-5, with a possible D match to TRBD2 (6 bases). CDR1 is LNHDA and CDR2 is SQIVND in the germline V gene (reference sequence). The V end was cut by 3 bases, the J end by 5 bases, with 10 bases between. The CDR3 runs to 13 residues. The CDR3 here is CASSIEGRETQYF. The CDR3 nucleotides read TGTGCCAGTAGTATCGAGGGGAGGGAGACCCAGTACTTC. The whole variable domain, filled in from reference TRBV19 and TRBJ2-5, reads DGGITQSPKYLFRKEGQNVTLSCEQNLNHDAMYWYRQDPGQGLRLIYYSQIVNDFQKGDIAEGYSVSREKKESFPLTVTSAQKNPTAFYLCASSIEGRETQYFGPGTRLLVL.

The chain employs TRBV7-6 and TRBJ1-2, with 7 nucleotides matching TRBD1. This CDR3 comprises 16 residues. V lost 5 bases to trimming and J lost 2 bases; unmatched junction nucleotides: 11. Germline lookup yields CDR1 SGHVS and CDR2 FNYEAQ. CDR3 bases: TGTGCCAGCAGCCCCAGCGGGGCGGGACAGAACTATGGCTACACCTTC. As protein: CASSPSGAGQNYGYTF.

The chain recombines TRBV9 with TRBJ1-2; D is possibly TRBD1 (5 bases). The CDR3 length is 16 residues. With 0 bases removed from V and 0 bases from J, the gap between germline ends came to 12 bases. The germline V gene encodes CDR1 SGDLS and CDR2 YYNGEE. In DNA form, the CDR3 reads TGTGCCAGCAGCGTAGCTTTCGGGGGAGCTAACTATGGCTACACCTTC. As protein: CASSVAFGGANYGYTF.

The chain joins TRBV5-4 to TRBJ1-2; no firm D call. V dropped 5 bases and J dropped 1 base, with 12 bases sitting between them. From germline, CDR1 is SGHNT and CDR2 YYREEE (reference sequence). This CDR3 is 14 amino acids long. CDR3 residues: CASRIGAVNYGYTF. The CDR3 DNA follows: TGTGCCAGCAGAATAGGTGCAGTTAACTATGGCTACACCTTC.

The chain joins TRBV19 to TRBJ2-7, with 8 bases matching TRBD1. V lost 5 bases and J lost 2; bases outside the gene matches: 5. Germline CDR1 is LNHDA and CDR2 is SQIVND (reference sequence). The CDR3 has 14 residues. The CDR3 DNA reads TGTGCCAGTAGTTTTGAACAGGGGGCCTACGAGCAGTACTTC. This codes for CASSFEQGAYEQYF.

CDR3 residues: CASSLYGKGTQYF. In DNA form, the CDR3 reads TGTGCCAGCAGCTTATACGGGAAGGGGACCCAGTACTTC. The chain has TRBV7-9 and TRBJ2-5; D possibly corresponds to TRBD2 (5 bases). The CDR3 extends over 13 amino acids. The V gene lost 2 bases and the J gene lost 7 bases, with 11 bases spanning the gap. Per the germline V gene, CDR1 is SEHNR and CDR2 is FQNEAQ (reference sequence).

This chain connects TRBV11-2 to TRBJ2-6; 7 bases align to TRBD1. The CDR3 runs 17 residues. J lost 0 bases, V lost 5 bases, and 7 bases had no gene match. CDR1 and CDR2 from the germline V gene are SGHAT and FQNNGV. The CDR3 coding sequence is TGTGCCAGCAGCCCGACAGGGTCCCGCTCTGGGGCCAACGTCCTGACTTTC. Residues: CASSPTGSRSGANVLTF.

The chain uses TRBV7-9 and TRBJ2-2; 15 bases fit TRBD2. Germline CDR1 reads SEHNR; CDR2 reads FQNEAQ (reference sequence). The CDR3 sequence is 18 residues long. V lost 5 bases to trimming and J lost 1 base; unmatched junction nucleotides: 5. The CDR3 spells CASSAGTSGGQNTGELFF. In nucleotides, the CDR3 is TGTGCCAGCAGCGCCGGGACTAGCGGGGGGCAGAACACCGGGGAGCTGTTTTTT.

In nucleotides, the CDR3 is TGTGCCAGCAGCTTATCCCGCAATTCGGGGCACGACGAGCAGTACTTC. Its translation is CASSLSRNSGHDEQYF. V usage is TRBV7-3 and J usage is TRBJ2-7; D possibly matches TRBD1 or TRBD2 (5 bases each). The V gene's germline CDR1 is SGHTA and CDR2 FQGTGA. The germline V and J ends were trimmed by 2 bases and 5 bases, with 19 bases remaining between them. There are 16 residues in the CDR3.

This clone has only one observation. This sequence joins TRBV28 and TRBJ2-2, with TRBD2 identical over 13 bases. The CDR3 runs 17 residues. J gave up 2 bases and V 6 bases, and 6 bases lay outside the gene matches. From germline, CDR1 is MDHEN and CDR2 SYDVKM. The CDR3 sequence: CASSQTSGRLNTGELFF. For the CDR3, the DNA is TGTGCCAGCAGCCAGACTAGCGGGAGGTTAAACACCGGGGAGCTGTTTTTT.

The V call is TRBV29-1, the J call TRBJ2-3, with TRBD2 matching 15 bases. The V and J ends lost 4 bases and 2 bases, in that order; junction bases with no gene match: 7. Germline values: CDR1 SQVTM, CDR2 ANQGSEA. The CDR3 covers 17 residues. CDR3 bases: TGCAGCGTTGCCGGACTAGCGGGGGGGTCTGTCACAGATACGCAGTATTTT. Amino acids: CSVAGLAGGSVTDTQYF.

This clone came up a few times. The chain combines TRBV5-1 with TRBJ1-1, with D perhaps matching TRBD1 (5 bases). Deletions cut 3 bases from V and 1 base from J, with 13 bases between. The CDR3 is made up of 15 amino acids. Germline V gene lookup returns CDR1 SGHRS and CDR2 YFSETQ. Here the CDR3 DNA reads TGCGCCAGCAGCTGGGGGGGTGCCCAGAACACTGAAGCTTTCTTT. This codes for CASSWGGAQNTEAFF.